A single T cell receptor beta chain is shown here with its context. Antigen: not known. At least 5.5 micrograms of total RNA were extracted per sample. This specimen belongs to a study of blood T cells in healthy people across ages. Study conclusions and caveats: Diversity estimates from one million T cells were considered underestimates.

Then a second PCR, running about 7 to 11 cycles, was carried out with a sample-barcoded 5' primer and a J-beta primer mix. All cDNA molecules were each tagged by a template-switch adaptor with 12 random nucleotides. No fewer than 3 million CDR3-containing paired-end reads came from each sample. Each CDR3 protein is one row after TCRdb ran MiXCR on the 5' RACE reads. The repertoire holds about 680,000 distinct CDR3 sequences, with roughly 50% as singletons. CDR1 and CDR2 (germline): SGHDT, YYEEEE. The CDR3 is 17 residues long. The clonotype was recovered from an older woman in good health. The gene calls are TRBV5-6 and TRBJ2-5, with D possibly being TRBD1 or TRBD2 (6 bases each). The DNA end is a closer match to TRBJ2-7, so the J assignment may be wrong. The sequencing sample was made of blood. The CDR3 here is CASSSHARGGSTYEQYF. The CDR3 coding sequence is TGTGCCAGCAGCTCCCACGCTCGAGGGGGGTCAACCTACGAGCAGTACTTC.